These 6 T cell receptor beta chains came from one sample sequenced in a study of regulatory T cells in long-lasting Graves disease. Time point noted: newly diagnosed GD, antithyroid drugs for less than 3 months. The TCR library was made from RNA that had been extracted from PBMCs in TRIzol. Both iRepertoire HTBI primers and Arm-PCR of CDR3 regions were used to build the TCR beta libraries. MiXCR was run by TCRdb on the multiplex PCR reads, yielding one entry per CDR3 protein. The sample comprises over 300,000 distinct CDR3 sequences, about a sixth of which are singletons, and 20% to 25% rests with the top ten. Sequences were derived from peripheral blood mononuclear cells (PBMCs), sampled at new diagnosis, from a patient treated with antithyroid drugs. The receptors originated from a female donor with Graves disease.

This clonotype showed up many times. The chain joins TRBV6-5 to TRBJ1-2, with D perhaps matching TRBD1 (5 bases). Trimming left V 4 bases short and J 2 bases short, with 11 bases between. The V gene's germline CDR1 is MNHEY and CDR2 SVGAGI. The CDR3 is 14 amino acids. The CDR3 region has the DNA TGTGCCAGCAGTTCTATTGGGGGGAACTATGGCTACACCTTC. It translates to CASSSIGGNYGYTF.

The V call is TRBV6-1, the J call TRBJ1-5, with a tentative D call TRBD1 (6 bases). CDR1 and CDR2 from the germline V gene are MNHNS and SASEGT. CDR3 length: 15 residues. V dropped 3 bases and J dropped 2 bases, with 11 bases sitting between them. DNA for the CDR3: TGTGCCAGCAGTGATGGGGGGGGCGGCAATCAGCCCCAGCATTTT. Protein: CASSDGGGGNQPQHF.

For this clonotype: The likely explanation is a read error, given a far larger clone one base away. The rearrangement joins TRBV10-3 to TRBJ1-2; D is undetermined. The CDR3 totals 15 residues. Germline loops: CDR1 ENHRY, CDR2 SYGVKD. V was pared by 3 bases and J by 5 bases, with 16 bases between. The CDR3 reads CAISEFDSMSYGYTF. For the CDR3, the DNA is TGTGCCATCAGTGAATTCGACTCCATGTCGTATGGCTACACCTTC.

This clonotype was counted many times. This chain links TRBV10-3 with TRBJ1-2; D gene uncertain. Germline V gene lookup returns CDR1 ENHRY and CDR2 SYGVKD. This CDR3 is 14 amino acids long. The V end was cut by 0 bases, the J end by 6 bases, with 11 bases between. Written as DNA, the CDR3 is TGTGCCATCAGTGAGTCGGGTGAAGGGAATGGCTACACCTTC. It is translated as CAISESGEGNGYTF.

In its sample, this clonotype was seen many times. The CDR3 loop is CASSPWTSGTAYEQYF. The DNA of the CDR3 is TGTGCCAGCAGTCCCTGGACTAGCGGGACCGCCTACGAGCAGTACTTC. This chain joins TRBV12-3 or TRBV12-4 and TRBJ2-7; 12 nucleotides agree with TRBD2. V gave up 5 bases and J gave up 2 bases; unmatched junction bases: 7. The CDR3 loop spans 16 amino acids.

This clonotype was counted at least ten times. The rearrangement links TRBV7-8 to TRBJ2-5; TRBD2 matches at 8 bases. The germline V gene encodes CDR1 SGHVS and CDR2 FQNEAQ. After removal of 2 bases from V and 7 bases from J, the junction contained 6 bases not matched to a gene. The CDR3 contains 14 residues. The DNA of the CDR3 is TGTGCCAGCAGCTTATCGGGGGGGGGAGCGACCCAGTACTTC. Translated: CASSLSGGGATQYF. The whole variable domain, remainder taken from reference TRBV7-8 and TRBJ2-5, is GAGVSQSPRYKVAKRGQDVALRCDPISGHVSLFWYQQALGQGPEFLTYFQNEAQLDKSGLPSDRFFAERPEGSVSTLKIQRTQQEDSAVYLCASSLSGGGATQYFGPGTRLLVL.